The clone carrying this T cell receptor (beta chain) came up once. The data originate from a study of blood T cell repertoires in COVID-19. Overall study context: Acute and convalescent COVID-19 specimens originated in the United States, Italy and Spain. PBMCs, B-cell-depleted T cells, or T cells were the source of the cDNA or gDNA that made up the material.

Participants were aged roughly 18 to 95 years, lived in roughly 25 US areas, and enrolled virtually. V was trimmed by 4 bases and J by 0 bases, leaving 6 bases between them. Per the germline V gene, CDR1 is LGHNA and CDR2 is YNFKEQ. The CDR3 runs 13 residues. Only in-frame clones appear in the TCRdb table, and some are missing; sequencing was by immunoSEQ multiplex PCR. The table shows about 400,000 clones, with around 90% occurring only once. V gene TRBV4-2 combines with J gene TRBJ1-2; D is ambiguous. The receptor's source is a woman aged 40 to 50 with acute COVID-19. What was sequenced was PBMCs or T cells enriched from blood (not recorded which). CDR3 residues: CASSLNTNYGYTF. Written as DNA, the CDR3 is TGTGCCAGCAGCCTCAACACTAACTATGGCTACACCTTC.